The 27 T cell receptor beta chains listed next were all sequenced from one sample in a study of T cells in Graves' hyperthyroidism and ophthalmopathy. TCR beta CDR3 sequences were amplified from RNA transcripts. The HTBI primer set drove a first-round RT-PCR of the TCR CDR3. MiXCR, run by TCRdb on the multiplex PCR reads, gives a single entry per CDR3 protein. The data hold 250,000 to 300,000 distinct CDR3 sequences, with approximately 18% observed a single time. Sequenced input: blood. These receptors were collected from a man aged 45-65 years with Graves' ophthalmopathy.

This clonotype was seen a handful of times. The chain uses TRBV20-1 and TRBJ2-3; D is ambiguous. V shed 8 bases and J shed 0 bases, with 18 bases lying between them. CDR1 DFQATT and CDR2 SNEGSKA come from the germline V gene (reference sequence). There are 15 residues in the CDR3. The CDR3 loop reads CSFERLLSSTDTQYF. As DNA, the CDR3 is TGCAGTTTCGAGCGTCTCCTATCTAGCACAGATACGCAGTATTTT.

The DNA for the CDR3 is TGTGCCTGGAGTGTGGGACTAAGTTACGAGCAGTACTTC. Protein: CAWSVGLSYEQYF. This chain links TRBV30 with TRBJ2-7; 7 bases are shared with TRBD2. Germline values: CDR1 GTSNPN, CDR2 SVGIG (reference sequence). After removal of 0 bases from V and 4 bases from J, the junction contained 3 bases not matched to a gene. The CDR3 has 13 amino acids. The variable domain in full, with the rest retrieved from reference TRBV30 and TRBJ2-7, is SQTIHQWPATLVQPVGSPLSLECTVEGTSNPNLYWYRQAAGRGLQLLFYSVGIGQISSEVPQNLSASRPQDRQFILSSKKLLLSDSGFYLCAWSVGLSYEQYFGPGTRLTVT.

This clonotype was counted ten times or more. The chain recombines TRBV5-1 with TRBJ2-7, with 8 bases that match TRBD2. Germline assignment: CDR1 SGHRS and CDR2 YFSETQ. The junction had 4 bases not matched to a gene; V was cut back by 0 bases and J by 2 bases. This CDR3 has 15 residues. The CDR3 DNA follows: TGCGCCAGCAGCTTGGAAGCGGGAGCGCCCTACGAGCAGTACTTC. Its protein is CASSLEAGAPYEQYF.

This clonotype was found many times. The V and J genes are TRBV20-1 and TRBJ2-5, with D perhaps matching TRBD1 or TRBD2 (5 bases each). The CDR3 covers 15 residues. V was clipped by 0 bases and J by 5 bases, with 16 bases between them. Germline loops: CDR1 DFQATT, CDR2 SNEGSKA (reference sequence). The CDR3 here is CSARDMGVGPETQYF. The DNA for the CDR3 is TGCAGTGCTAGAGATATGGGGGTTGGTCCGGAGACCCAGTACTTC.

This clonotype was seen more than once but under ten times. The chain links TRBV5-1 to TRBJ2-1; 7 nucleotides agree with TRBD2. V lost 3 bases, J lost 1 base, and 4 bases stayed unmatched. Germline V CDR1 and CDR2: SGHRS, YFSETQ. The CDR3 is 15 amino acids. CDR3 loop: CASSWASGSYNEQFF. The CDR3 DNA sequence: TGCGCCAGCAGCTGGGCTAGCGGTTCCTACAATGAGCAGTTCTTC.

This clonotype turned up a few times. The rearrangement joins TRBV20-1 to TRBJ1-2; 8 bases match TRBD1. From germline, CDR1 is DFQATT and CDR2 SNEGSKA (reference sequence). This CDR3 comprises 15 residues. Trimming removed 2 bases from V and 4 bases from J; junction bases left unmatched: 9. As DNA, the CDR3 is TGCAGTGCTAGACTTATGGGACAGGCCGTCTATGGCTACACCTTC. Its translation: CSARLMGQAVYGYTF.

The chain joins TRBV4-1 to TRBJ2-6; D remains unclear. The CDR3 runs 14 residues. The germline CDR1 and CDR2 sequences are MGHRA and YSYEKL. V lost 1 base and J lost 3, with 4 bases in between. In nucleotides, the CDR3 is TGCGCCAGCAGCCAAGTCGGTGGGGCCAACGTCCTGACTTTC. This gives the protein CASSQVGGANVLTF.

The table lists this clonotype with a count of one. A junction boundary mismatches the germline segment, possibly from a read error. The V call is TRBV12-3 or TRBV12-4, the J call TRBJ2-2; the D is unclear. This CDR3 is 14 amino acids long. The CDR3 protein is CAGSFGPRGGELFF. CDR3 nucleotides: TGTGCCGGCAGTTTCGGCCCCCGAGGCGGGGAGCTGTTTTTT.

Ten or more counts support this clonotype. The V and J genes are TRBV2 and TRBJ2-2; 11 bases map to TRBD1. Looked up from germline, CDR1 is SNHLY and CDR2 is FYNNEI. The CDR3 consists of 15 residues. V trimming: 2 bases; J trimming: 6 bases; junction bases outside the gene matches: 2. The CDR3 reads CASSETGQGAGELFF. In DNA, the CDR3 is TGTGCCAGCAGTGAAACGGGACAGGGGGCCGGGGAGCTGTTTTTT.

Turning to this clonotype: Relative to the germline gene, one junction end is altered; a read error may explain this. The rearrangement links TRBV28 to TRBJ1-5, with TRBD1 matching 10 bases. The CDR3 runs to 13 residues. Germline V CDR1 and CDR2: MDHEN, SYDVKM. CDR3 bases: TGTGCCAGCAGTTTGCCGGACAGGGGGTTCTGGAATTTT. Translated, it gives CASSLPDRGFWNF.

The V and J genes are TRBV5-4 and TRBJ2-5; D not certain. The CDR3 spans 15 residues. V was cut by 2 bases and J by 2 bases, with 13 bases left in between. The germline V gene encodes CDR1 SGHNT and CDR2 YYREEE (reference sequence). CDR3 sequence: CASSLVSNRQETQYF. The DNA of the CDR3 is TGTGCCAGCAGCTTAGTCTCCAATCGGCAAGAGACCCAGTACTTC.

This clonotype was seen ten or more times. This sequence joins TRBV20-1 and TRBJ2-3; TRBD2 matches at 12 bases. V was pared by 4 bases and J by 5 bases, with 7 bases of the junction left unmatched. The CDR3 runs to 15 residues. CDR1 is DFQATT and CDR2 is SNEGSKA in the germline V gene (reference sequence). This chain's CDR3 is CSATSGRAVVDTQYF. CDR3 DNA sequence: TGCAGTGCTACTAGCGGGAGGGCCGTCGTAGATACGCAGTATTTT.

This clonotype has just a few counts. This chain links TRBV25-1 with TRBJ2-5, with 10 bases identical to TRBD1. Germline-derived CDR1 and CDR2 are MGHDK and SYGVNS. V was clipped by 2 bases and J by 4 bases; unmatched bases: 4. The CDR3 contains 15 residues. CDR3 nucleotides: TGTGCCAGCAGTGAAGGACAGGGGGAGGTAGAGACCCAGTACTTC. Translated: CASSEGQGEVETQYF.

This clonotype was observed at least ten times. The rearrangement uses TRBV7-9 and TRBJ2-2; 12 nucleotides agree with TRBD2. With 2 bases clipped from V and 1 base from J, the junction kept 2 bases outside the gene matches. The CDR3 is 17 amino acids. In germline, CDR1 is SEHNR, CDR2 FQNEAQ (reference sequence). The CDR3 loop is CASSLRLAGVNTGELFF. The CDR3 nucleotides read TGTGCCAGCAGCTTAAGACTAGCGGGAGTGAACACCGGGGAGCTGTTTTTT.

This clonotype was observed many times. The chain carries TRBV7-9 and TRBJ2-7; a weak D match, TRBD1 (6 bases). Germline assignment: CDR1 SEHNR and CDR2 FQNEAQ (reference sequence). The CDR3 spans 16 residues. Trimming removed 1 base at V and 2 bases at J, with 15 bases between. In nucleotides, the CDR3 is TGTGCCAGCAGCTTAGTAGGGGGAGACCCAGCCTACGAGCAGTACTTC. It translates to CASSLVGGDPAYEQYF.

J is TRBJ1-5 and V is TRBV10-3; TRBD1 matches at 11 bases. CDR1 ENHRY and CDR2 SYGVKD come from the germline V gene. After removal of 4 bases from V and 5 bases from J, the junction contained 1 base not matched to a gene. The CDR3 totals 14 residues. The CDR3 coding sequence is TGTGCCATCAGTGGGGGACAGGGGGATCAGCCCCAGCATTTT. As protein: CAISGGQGDQPQHF.

The genes are TRBV6-1 and TRBJ2-2; no clear D gene. CDR1 and CDR2 from the germline V gene are MNHNS and SASEGT. The V and J ends lost 2 bases and 6 bases respectively, with 7 bases between them. The length of the CDR3 is 13 residues. The CDR3 loop reads CASSENRPGELFF. CDR3 in DNA: TGTGCCAGCAGTGAAAACCGTCCCGGGGAGCTGTTTTTT.

The chain links TRBV10-3 to TRBJ2-3; tentatively, D is TRBD2 (6 bases). V was pared by 0 bases and J by 0 bases, with 10 bases between. The V gene's germline CDR1 is ENHRY and CDR2 SYGVKD. CDR3 length: 16 residues. The CDR3 sequence: CAISESGGTSTDTQYF. The DNA for the CDR3 is TGTGCCATCAGTGAGTCCGGGGGTACTAGCACAGATACGCAGTATTTT.

This rearrangement joins TRBV28 to TRBJ2-5, with D unresolved. Trimming took off 3 bases at V and 4 bases at J, with 12 bases between the two ends. Germline V CDR1 and CDR2: MDHEN, SYDVKM. The CDR3 totals 14 residues. The chain's CDR3 is CASSLSRAGETQYF. CDR3 DNA: TGTGCCAGCAGTTTGAGTAGGGCCGGAGAGACCCAGTACTTC.

The chain's CDR3 is CASNKGLASPFLYNEQFF. CDR3 bases: TGTGCCAGCAATAAAGGACTAGCGTCCCCATTTTTATACAATGAGCAGTTCTTC. The chain is built from TRBV6-1 and TRBJ2-1, with 9 bases identical to TRBD2. Per the germline V gene, CDR1 is MNHNS and CDR2 is SASEGT. V dropped 7 bases and J dropped 4; count of bases not matched to a gene: 17. There are 18 residues in the CDR3.

The chain recombines TRBV9 with TRBJ2-7, with unresolved D. Germline V gene lookup returns CDR1 SGDLS and CDR2 YYNGEE. The CDR3 has 14 amino acids. V shed 0 bases and J shed 0 bases, with 7 bases lying between them. In DNA, the CDR3 is TGTGCCAGCAGCGTAGAAGGCTACTCCTACGAGCAGTACTTC. As protein: CASSVEGYSYEQYF.

This clonotype was observed a few times. This chain connects TRBV29-1 to TRBJ2-3; D could derive from TRBD1 or TRBD2 (5 bases each). Germline V gene lookup returns CDR1 SQVTM and CDR2 ANQGSEA. The CDR3 covers 15 residues. The germline V and J ends were trimmed by 3 bases and 2 bases, with 15 bases remaining between them. In DNA, the CDR3 is TGCAGCGTTGAGTTGGGGGAAGGTTACACAGATACGCAGTATTTT. Its protein product is CSVELGEGYTDTQYF.

This clonotype was observed many times. V gene TRBV7-3 combines with J gene TRBJ2-7; 8 bases agree with TRBD2. CDR1 and CDR2 from the germline V gene are SGHTA and FQGTGA. The V gene end was trimmed by 5 bases and the J gene end by 2 bases; junction bases not matched to a gene: 20. The CDR3 length is 19 residues. CDR3 region: CASSDPDGRSGSRPYEQYF. The DNA for the CDR3 is TGTGCCAGCAGCGACCCAGACGGAAGAAGCGGGAGCCGACCCTACGAGCAGTACTTC.

The CDR3 is CASSLRGGERETQYF. The CDR3 DNA reads as TGTGCCAGCAGCCTCAGGGGTGGGGAACGAGAGACCCAGTACTTC. This chain connects TRBV6-2 or TRBV6-3 to TRBJ2-5; a weak D match, TRBD1 (6 bases). The CDR3 has 15 amino acids. Trimming took 6 bases from V and 4 from J, leaving 18 bases between them. Per germline, CDR1 MNHEY and CDR2 SVGEGT.

The J gene is TRBJ2-1, the V gene TRBV2; 7 bases are a match to TRBD2. The CDR3 is made up of 14 amino acids. CDR1 and CDR2 (germline): SNHLY, FYNNEI. With 5 bases clipped from V and 3 bases from J, the junction kept 4 bases outside the gene matches. The CDR3: CASSHRTSYNEQFF. The DNA for the CDR3 is TGTGCCAGCAGTCACCGGACTAGCTACAATGAGCAGTTCTTC.

This clonotype was counted between two and nine times. The chain combines TRBV5-1 with TRBJ1-1; D unresolved. The germline V gene has CDR1 SGHRS and CDR2 YFSETQ. V lost 4 bases to trimming and J lost 1 base, with 8 bases between them. This CDR3 region has 13 residues. The CDR3 coding sequence is TGCGCCAGCAGCCGACACGCGAACACTGAAGCTTTCTTT. This gives the protein CASSRHANTEAFF.

The CDR3 is CASSRGQDYEQYF. CDR3 DNA sequence: TGTGCCAGTAGTCGAGGGCAGGACTACGAGCAGTACTTC. V usage is TRBV19 and J usage is TRBJ2-7, with TRBD2 as a possible D gene (5 bases). Germline V lookup: CDR1 LNHDA, CDR2 SQIVND (reference sequence). The CDR3 spans 13 residues. V lost 5 bases and J 3 bases, leaving 11 bases between the germline ends.